A single sample is the source of the 20 T cell receptor beta chains below, sequenced in a study of blood T cell repertoires in COVID-19. Sequenced by immunoSEQ multiplex PCR; TCRdb stores in-frame clones only, minus some. Here the sample spans under 250,000 clones, roughly 80% being singletons. Sequenced: PBMCs or T cells enriched from blood (not recorded which). All receptors come from a woman aged 35 to 49 with acute COVID-19.

CDR3 sequence reads: CASSPWTGNTGELFF. In DNA, the CDR3 is TGTGCCAGCAGCCCCTGGACAGGGAACACCGGGGAGCTGTTTTTT. This chain connects TRBV7-3 to TRBJ2-2, with TRBD1 matching over 7 bases. The trim removed 5 bases at V and 1 base at J, leaving 4 bases unmatched. The length of the CDR3 is 15 residues. Germline CDR1 is SGHTA and CDR2 is FQGTGA.

The CDR3 DNA is TGTGCCAGCCAAGTAGCGGGGTCCGCAGATACGCAGTATTTT. Translated, it gives CASQVAGSADTQYF. The rearrangement links TRBV19 to TRBJ2-3; 8 nucleotides line up with TRBD2. The CDR3 runs to 14 residues. CDR1 LNHDA and CDR2 SQIVND come from the germline V gene (reference sequence). V lost 9 bases, J lost 4 bases, and 9 bases stayed unmatched.

The chain employs TRBV28 and TRBJ2-5; TRBD2 matches at 7 bases. Germline CDR1 reads MDHEN; CDR2 reads SYDVKM. This CDR3 has 15 amino acids. The V and J ends lost 4 bases and 4 bases, in that order; junction bases with no gene match: 9. CDR3 loop: CASSSPGVAGETQYF. CDR3 in DNA: TGTGCCAGCAGTTCCCCCGGAGTAGCGGGAGAGACCCAGTACTTC.

Concerning this clone: The same CDR3 also results from other DNA sequences found in this sample. The chain uses TRBV20-1 and TRBJ1-2; tentative D call: TRBD1 (6 bases). This CDR3 spans 11 amino acids. CDR1 is DFQATT, CDR2 SNEGSKA, per germline (reference sequence). The V gene lost 3 bases and the J gene lost 5 bases, with 7 bases spanning the gap. CDR3 nucleotide sequence: TGCAGTGCTAGCAGGGGTTATGGCTACACCTTC. Translating it yields CSASRGYGYTF.

J is TRBJ2-7 and V is TRBV5-5; no clear D. V lost 2 bases, J lost 3 bases, and 12 bases lay in between. This CDR3 has 14 residues. Per germline, CDR1 SGHKS and CDR2 YYEKEE (reference sequence). Here the CDR3 DNA reads TGTGCCAGCAGCTTTCGGAGCGAAATCTACGAGCAGTACTTC. Encoded protein: CASSFRSEIYEQYF.

CDR3 sequence (DNA): TGTGCCAGCAGCCCGGCACAGACCGGTGGCTACACCTTC. It yields the protein CASSPAQTGGYTF. This chain connects TRBV7-3 to TRBJ1-2; D remains unclear. Germline V gene data show CDR1 as SGHTA and CDR2 as FQGTGA. The CDR3 is 13 amino acids. Between the trimmed V and J ends, which lost 5 bases and 7 bases, there was a span of 14 bases.

This chain connects TRBV14 to TRBJ1-2, with D perhaps matching TRBD1 (6 bases). CDR3 length: 13 residues. V was trimmed by 7 bases and J by 4 bases, leaving 13 bases between them. Germline V gives CDR1 SGHDN, CDR2 FVKESK. CDR3 loop: CASTSLQGYGYTF. The CDR3, as DNA: TGTGCCAGCACCTCACTACAGGGCTATGGCTACACCTTC.

CDR3 DNA sequence: TGTGCCAGCAGCTTGGGTCCGACTAGATCTTCCAATGAGCAGTTCTTC. Translated: CASSLGPTRSSNEQFF. V gene TRBV5-6 combines with J gene TRBJ2-1, with TRBD2 as a possible D gene (6 bases). Germline-derived CDR1 and CDR2 are SGHDT and YYEEEE. The CDR3 extends over 16 amino acids. Trimming pared 0 bases from V and 6 bases from J, leaving 16 bases between.

The J gene is TRBJ2-7, the V gene TRBV10-3, with a weak D call TRBD2 (6 bases). The V end was cut by 3 bases, the J end by 3 bases, with 15 bases between. Germline-derived CDR1 and CDR2 are ENHRY and SYGVKD. CDR3 length: 15 residues. CDR3 bases: TGTGCCATCAGTGATGCCGGCCAGGGAGGCTACGAGCAGTACTTC. It encodes CAISDAGQGGYEQYF.

CDR3 sequence reads: CATSRDTGTSLGYTF. The CDR3 DNA sequence: TGTGCCACCAGCAGGGATACCGGGACATCCTTAGGCTACACCTTC. The V call is TRBV15, the J call TRBJ1-2; possible D gene TRBD1, 6 bases. V lost 3 bases and J lost 8, with 19 bases in between. This CDR3 has 15 residues. Looked up from germline, CDR1 is LNHNV and CDR2 is YYDKDF (reference sequence).

The genes are TRBV27 and TRBJ2-3, with D tentatively TRBD2 (5 bases). Looked up from germline, CDR1 is MNHEY and CDR2 is SMNVEV (reference sequence). V was cut by 4 bases and J by 2 bases, with 7 bases left in between. The CDR3 is 13 residues long. CDR3 DNA sequence: TGTGCCAGCAGTTACGGGATCACAGATACGCAGTATTTT. This sequence encodes CASSYGITDTQYF.

The chain combines TRBV27 with TRBJ2-7; 7 bases agree with TRBD1. V shed 4 bases and J 5 bases; nucleotides not matched to a gene: 11. The CDR3 is 15 residues long. The V gene's germline CDR1 is MNHEY and CDR2 SMNVEV (reference sequence). CDR3 coding DNA: TGTGCCAGCAGTTGGACAGGAAATGGGAGAAACGAGCAGTACTTC. It yields the protein CASSWTGNGRNEQYF.

The V gene is TRBV5-1, the J gene TRBJ1-2, with 7 bases that match TRBD1. Germline CDR1 SGHRS, CDR2 YFSETQ. V lost 4 bases to trimming and J lost 3 bases; unmatched junction nucleotides: 9. The CDR3 runs to 15 residues. The CDR3 is CASSTNPGQHYGYTF. The CDR3 DNA reads as TGCGCCAGCAGCACCAATCCGGGACAGCACTATGGCTACACCTTC.

The chain uses TRBV7-8 and TRBJ2-1; 8 positions match TRBD1. In germline, CDR1 is SGHVS, CDR2 FQNEAQ. The V gene end was trimmed by 2 bases and the J gene end by 4 bases; junction bases not matched to a gene: 10. The CDR3 totals 17 residues. CDR3 sequence: CASSLTGQGGLYNEQFF. In nucleotides, the CDR3 is TGTGCCAGCAGCTTAACCGGACAGGGCGGCCTATACAATGAGCAGTTCTTC.

This clone has more than one count but fewer than ten. This chain links TRBV9 with TRBJ1-2; a possible D gene is TRBD1 (6 bases). Trimming removed 4 bases at V and 8 bases at J, with 18 bases between. Germline V gene sequence: CDR1 SGDLS, CDR2 YYNGEE. This CDR3 contains 14 residues. The CDR3 loop reads CASSSRSGTTGYTF. For the CDR3, the DNA is TGTGCCAGCAGCTCTCGGTCCGGGACAACAGGCTACACCTTC.

The chain carries TRBV11-2 and TRBJ1-3, with D unclear. V was pared by 3 bases and J by 0 bases, with 15 bases between. Germline V gene data show CDR1 as SGHAT and CDR2 as FQNNGV. CDR3 length equals 17 residues. CDR3 sequence: CASSFFMDGSSGNTIYF. The CDR3 DNA follows: TGTGCCAGCAGCTTTTTCATGGACGGGAGCTCTGGAAACACCATATATTTT.

This rearrangement joins TRBV7-9 to TRBJ1-2; TRBD1 matches 10 bases. V trimming: 2 bases; J trimming: 6 bases; junction bases outside the gene matches: 6. Germline V lookup: CDR1 SEHNR, CDR2 FQNEAQ (reference sequence). The CDR3 is made up of 15 amino acids. CDR3 sequence (DNA): TGTGCCAGCAGCTTAAAGACAGGGGGCGTCGATGGCTACACCTTC. Its protein is CASSLKTGGVDGYTF.

The J gene is TRBJ1-4, the V gene TRBV2, with 8 bases fitting TRBD1. Looked up from germline, CDR1 is SNHLY and CDR2 is FYNNEI. The junction had 7 bases not matched to a gene; V was cut back by 9 bases and J by 7 bases. This CDR3 comprises 13 residues. The CDR3 region has the DNA TGTGCCAGTCTCTACAGGGGGGGTGAAAAACTGTTTTTT. It translates to CASLYRGGEKLFF.

The rearrangement joins TRBV30 to TRBJ1-6; D is unresolved. The CDR3 is 14 amino acids. V was shortened by 0 bases and J by 5 bases, with 8 bases between the two germline ends. Germline V gives CDR1 GTSNPN, CDR2 SVGIG (reference sequence). The CDR3 bases are TGTGCCTGGAGTGTACGAGGGAATAATTCACCCCTCCACTTT. Translated: CAWSVRGNNSPLHF.

This clone was picked up one time. J is TRBJ2-7 and V is TRBV7-2, with 11 bases lining up with TRBD2. V shed 5 bases and J 7 bases; nucleotides not matched to a gene: 10. The CDR3 sequence is 15 residues long. Per germline, CDR1 SGHTA and CDR2 FQGNSA. In nucleotides, the CDR3 is TGTGCCAGCAGCCCGAATAGCGGGGGGGCGGGTGAGCAGTACTTC. Translated, it gives CASSPNSGGAGEQYF.